This T cell receptor beta chain was profiled in a study of PD-1 blockade in mismatch repair-deficient tumors. On the study more broadly: Patients had approximately 13 mismatch repair-deficient cancer types, all previously treated and progressing. The study's findings and limits: After pembrolizumab, tumor-resident clones rose rapidly, then generally contracted before radiologic responses.

This CDR3 is 14 amino acids long. Trimming removed 3 bases from V and 4 bases from J, with 11 bases in between. Germline lookup yields CDR1 SGDLS and CDR2 YYNGEE. Mismatch repair deficiency was confirmed in all patients, by PCR or immunohistochemistry. Remarks on this clone: Its antigen is not known.

Sequenced by immunoSEQ multiplex PCR; TCRdb stores in-frame clones only, minus some. The table includes 80,000 to 130,000 clones, over 75% detected once. The V and J genes are TRBV9 and TRBJ1-3, with D possibly matching TRBD1 (6 bases). This receptor was identified in an adult with mismatch repair-deficient cancer. Sample: peripheral blood, taken roughly eight months after starting pembrolizumab. The CDR3 loop is CASSARQEGNTIYF. The CDR3 DNA follows: TGTGCCAGCAGCGCGAGACAGGAGGGAAACACCATATATTTT.